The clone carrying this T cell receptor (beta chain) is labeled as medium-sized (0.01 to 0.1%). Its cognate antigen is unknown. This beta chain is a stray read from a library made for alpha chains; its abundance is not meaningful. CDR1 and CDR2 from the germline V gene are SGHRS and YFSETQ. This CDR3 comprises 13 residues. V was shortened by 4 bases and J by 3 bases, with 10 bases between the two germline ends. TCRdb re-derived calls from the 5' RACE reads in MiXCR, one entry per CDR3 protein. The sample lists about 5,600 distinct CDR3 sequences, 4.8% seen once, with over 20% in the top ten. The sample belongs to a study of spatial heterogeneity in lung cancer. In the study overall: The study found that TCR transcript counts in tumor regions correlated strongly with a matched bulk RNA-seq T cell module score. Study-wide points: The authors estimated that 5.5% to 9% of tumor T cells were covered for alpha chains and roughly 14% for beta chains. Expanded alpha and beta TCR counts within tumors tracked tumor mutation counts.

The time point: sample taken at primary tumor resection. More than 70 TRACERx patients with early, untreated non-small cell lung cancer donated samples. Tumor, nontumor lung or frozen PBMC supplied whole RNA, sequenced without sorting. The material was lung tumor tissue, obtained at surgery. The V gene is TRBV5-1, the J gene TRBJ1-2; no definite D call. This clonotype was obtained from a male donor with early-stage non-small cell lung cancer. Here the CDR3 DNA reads TGCGCCAGCAGCGACTTAGTCGACTATGGCTACACCTTC. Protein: CASSDLVDYGYTF. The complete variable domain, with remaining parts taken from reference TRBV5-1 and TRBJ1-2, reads KAGVTQTPRYLIKTRGQQVTLSCSPISGHRSVSWYQQTPGQGLQFLFEYFSETQRNKGNFPGRFSGRQFSNSRSEMNVSTLELGDSALYLCASSDLVDYGYTFGSGTRLTVV.